This T cell receptor beta chain was sequenced in a study of T-cell reconstitution after alpha-beta-depleted transplantation in children. Turning to this clonotype: Its antigen is undetermined.

CDR1 and CDR2 (germline): LGHDT, YNNKEL (reference sequence). CDR3 length: 16 residues. With V trimmed by 4 bases and J by 5 bases, 9 bases remained unmatched. It was with unique molecular identifiers that the TCRbeta library was prepared. TCRdb redid the calling of the PCR reads with MiXCR, one entry per CDR3 protein. This sample has fewer than 450,000 distinct CDR3 sequences, with under 20% found just once. Whole-study findings and limits: The study traced high day-60 TCRbeta diversity in some patients to surviving recipient T cells and thymic progenitors. Two months or so post-transplant, alpha-beta T cells reportedly derived from several hundred expanded graft clones. Newly made T cells mostly supplied T-cell counts and diversity one year after transplant.

This receptor was identified in a male patient between 2 and 10 years old who had a stem cell transplant for acute lymphoblastic leukemia, so the T cells may come from the graft donor. Specimen: PBMCs, mostly from graft donor cells, collected 360 days after TCRalphabeta/CD19-depleted stem cell transplant. J is TRBJ2-7 and V is TRBV3-1; 12 bases align to TRBD1. The CDR3 DNA follows: TGTGCCAGCAGCCTTGAGACGGGGACAGGGGGCCACGAGCAGTACTTC. This codes for CASSLETGTGGHEQYF.